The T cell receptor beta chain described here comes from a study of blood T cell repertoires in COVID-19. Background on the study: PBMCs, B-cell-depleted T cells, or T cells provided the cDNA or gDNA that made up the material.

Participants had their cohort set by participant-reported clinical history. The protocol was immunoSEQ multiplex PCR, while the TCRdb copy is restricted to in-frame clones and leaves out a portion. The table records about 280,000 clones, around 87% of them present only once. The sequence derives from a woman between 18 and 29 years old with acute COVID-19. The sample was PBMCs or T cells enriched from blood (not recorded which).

CDR3 sequence reads: CASSLAQGADEQYF. Here the CDR3 DNA reads TGTGCCAGCAGCTTAGCCCAGGGGGCGGACGAGCAGTACTTC. The chain links TRBV7-9 to TRBJ2-7, with TRBD1 identical over 8 bases. CDR3 size: 14 residues. Germline assignment: CDR1 SEHNR and CDR2 FQNEAQ (reference sequence). V was pared by 0 bases and J by 5 bases, with 3 bases of the junction left unmatched.